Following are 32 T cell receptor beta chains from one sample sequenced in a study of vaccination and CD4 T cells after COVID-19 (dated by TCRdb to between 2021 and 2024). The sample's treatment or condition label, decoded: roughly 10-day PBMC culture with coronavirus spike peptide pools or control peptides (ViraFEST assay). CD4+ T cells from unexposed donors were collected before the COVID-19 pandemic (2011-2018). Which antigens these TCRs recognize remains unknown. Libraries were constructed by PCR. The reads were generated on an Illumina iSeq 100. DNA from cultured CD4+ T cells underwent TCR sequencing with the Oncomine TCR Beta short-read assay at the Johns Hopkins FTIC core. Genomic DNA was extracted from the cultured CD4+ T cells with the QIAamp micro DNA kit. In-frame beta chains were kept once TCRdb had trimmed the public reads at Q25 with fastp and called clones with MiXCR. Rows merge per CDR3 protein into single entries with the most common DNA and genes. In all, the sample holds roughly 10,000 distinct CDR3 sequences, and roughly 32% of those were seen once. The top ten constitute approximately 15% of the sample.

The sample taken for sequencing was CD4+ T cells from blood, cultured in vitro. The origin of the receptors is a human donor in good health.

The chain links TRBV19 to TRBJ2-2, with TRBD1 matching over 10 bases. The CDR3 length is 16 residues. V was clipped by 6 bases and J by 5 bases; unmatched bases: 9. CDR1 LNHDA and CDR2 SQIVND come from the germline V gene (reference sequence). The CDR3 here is CASRKPGTGATGELFF. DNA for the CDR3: TGTGCCAGTAGGAAACCAGGGACAGGGGCGACCGGGGAGCTGTTTTTT. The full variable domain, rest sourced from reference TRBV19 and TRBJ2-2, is DGGITQSPKYLFRKEGQNVTLSCEQNLNHDAMYWYRQDPGQGLRLIYYSQIVNDFQKGDIAEGYSVSREKKESFPLTVTSAQKNPTAFYLCASRKPGTGATGELFFGEGSRLTVL.

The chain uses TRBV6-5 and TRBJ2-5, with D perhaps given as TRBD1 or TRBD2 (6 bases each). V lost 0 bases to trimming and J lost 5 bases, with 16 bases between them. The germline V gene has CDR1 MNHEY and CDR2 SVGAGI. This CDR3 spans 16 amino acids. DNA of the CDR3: TGTGCCAGCAGTTACTCTTTCCCGGGGGCCGGTGAGACCCAGTACTTC. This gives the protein CASSYSFPGAGETQYF.

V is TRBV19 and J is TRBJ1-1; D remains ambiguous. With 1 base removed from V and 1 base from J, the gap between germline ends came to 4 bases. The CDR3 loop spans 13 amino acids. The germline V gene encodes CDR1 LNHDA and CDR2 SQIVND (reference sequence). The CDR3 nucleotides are TGTGCCAGTAGTATAGCCCCGAACACTGAAGCTTTCTTT. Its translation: CASSIAPNTEAFF.

The CDR3 coding sequence is TGTGCCAGCAGGCCGGAGCATTTTAACTATGGCTACACCTTC. Translation: CASRPEHFNYGYTF. This chain links TRBV6-4 with TRBJ1-2; no reliable D call. Trimming pared 6 bases from V and 1 base from J, leaving 12 bases between. This CDR3 is built from 14 residues. Germline CDR1 reads MRHNA; CDR2 reads SNTAGT.

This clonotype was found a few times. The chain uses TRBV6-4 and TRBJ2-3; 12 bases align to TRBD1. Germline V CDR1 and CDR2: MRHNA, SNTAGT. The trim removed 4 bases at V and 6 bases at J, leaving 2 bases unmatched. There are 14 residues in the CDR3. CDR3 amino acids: CASSAGTGGDTQYF. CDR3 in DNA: TGTGCCAGCAGTGCCGGGACAGGGGGCGATACGCAGTATTTT.

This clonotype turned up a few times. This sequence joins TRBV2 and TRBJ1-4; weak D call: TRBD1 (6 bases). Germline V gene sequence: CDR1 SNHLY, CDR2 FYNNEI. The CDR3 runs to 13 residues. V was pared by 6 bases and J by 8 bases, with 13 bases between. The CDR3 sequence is CASRGQGREKLFF. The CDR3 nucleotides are TGTGCCAGCAGAGGGCAGGGGAGAGAAAAACTGTTTTTT.

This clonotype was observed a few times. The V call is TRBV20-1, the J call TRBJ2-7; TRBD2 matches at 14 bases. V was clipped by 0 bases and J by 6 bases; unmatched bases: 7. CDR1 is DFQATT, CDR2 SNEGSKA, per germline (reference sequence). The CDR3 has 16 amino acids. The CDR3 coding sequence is TGCAGTGCTAGAGACCCGACTAGCGGGAGGGCCGGCGAGCAGTACTTC. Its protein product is CSARDPTSGRAGEQYF.

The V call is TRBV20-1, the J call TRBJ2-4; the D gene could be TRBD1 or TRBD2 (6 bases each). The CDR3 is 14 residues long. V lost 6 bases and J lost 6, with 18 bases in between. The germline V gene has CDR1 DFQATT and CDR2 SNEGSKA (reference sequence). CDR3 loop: CSASLWGASNIQYF. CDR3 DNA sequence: TGCAGTGCCTCCTTGTGGGGGGCGTCAAACATTCAGTACTTC.

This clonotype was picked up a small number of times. The CDR3 loop is CSAKTGGQETQYF. The CDR3 nucleotides are TGCAGTGCTAAAACAGGGGGGCAGGAGACCCAGTACTTC. The chain joins TRBV20-1 to TRBJ2-5; 8 bases fit TRBD1. J was trimmed by 5 bases and V by 4 bases; bases with no gene match: 6. The CDR3 has 13 amino acids. CDR1 is DFQATT and CDR2 is SNEGSKA in the germline V gene (reference sequence).

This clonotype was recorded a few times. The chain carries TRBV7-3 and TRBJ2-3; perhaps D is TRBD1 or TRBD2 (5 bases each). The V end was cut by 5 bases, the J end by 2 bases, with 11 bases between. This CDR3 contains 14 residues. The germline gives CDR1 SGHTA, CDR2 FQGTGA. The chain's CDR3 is CASSRGAITDTQYF. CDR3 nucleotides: TGTGCCAGCAGCCGAGGGGCTATCACAGATACGCAGTATTTT.

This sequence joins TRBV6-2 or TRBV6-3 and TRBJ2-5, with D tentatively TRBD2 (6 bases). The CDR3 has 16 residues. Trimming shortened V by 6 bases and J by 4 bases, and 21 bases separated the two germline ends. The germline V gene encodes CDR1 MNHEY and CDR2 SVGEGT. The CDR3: CASSLHSGVGPETQYF. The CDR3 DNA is TGTGCCAGCAGCCTCCATAGCGGAGTTGGGCCAGAGACCCAGTACTTC.

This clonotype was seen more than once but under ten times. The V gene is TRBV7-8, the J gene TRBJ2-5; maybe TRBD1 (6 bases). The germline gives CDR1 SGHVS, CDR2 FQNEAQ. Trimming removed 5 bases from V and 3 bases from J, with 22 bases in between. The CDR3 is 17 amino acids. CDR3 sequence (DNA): TGTGCCAGCAGCCCAAACCCCATGACAGGAGGAGAAGAGACCCAGTACTTC. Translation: CASSPNPMTGGEETQYF.

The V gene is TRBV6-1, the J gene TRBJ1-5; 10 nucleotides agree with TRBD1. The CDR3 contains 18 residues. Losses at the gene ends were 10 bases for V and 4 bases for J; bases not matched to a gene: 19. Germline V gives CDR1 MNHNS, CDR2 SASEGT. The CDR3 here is CATFTAGTGARRNQPQHF. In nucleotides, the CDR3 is TGTGCCACCTTCACTGCCGGGACAGGGGCCCGGAGGAATCAGCCCCAGCATTTT.

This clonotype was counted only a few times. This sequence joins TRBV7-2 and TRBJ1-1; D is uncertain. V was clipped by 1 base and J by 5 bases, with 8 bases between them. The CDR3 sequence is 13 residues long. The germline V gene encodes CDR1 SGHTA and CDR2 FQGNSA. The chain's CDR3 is CASSLDGVTEAFF. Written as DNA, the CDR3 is TGTGCCAGCAGCTTAGATGGGGTTACTGAAGCTTTCTTT.

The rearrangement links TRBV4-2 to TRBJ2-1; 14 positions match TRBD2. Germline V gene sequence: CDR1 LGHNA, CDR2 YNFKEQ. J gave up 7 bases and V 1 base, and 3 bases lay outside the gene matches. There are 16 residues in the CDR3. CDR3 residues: CASSQAGTSGSNEQFF. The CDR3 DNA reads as TGTGCCAGCAGCCAAGCCGGGACTAGCGGGAGTAATGAGCAGTTCTTC.

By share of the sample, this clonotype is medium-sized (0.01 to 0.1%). The DNA for the CDR3 is TGCAGTGCTGGGGGTTGGGGGCAGCCCCAGCATTTT. It yields the protein CSAGGWGQPQHF. The chain is built from TRBV20-1 and TRBJ1-5; possible D gene TRBD1, 5 bases. V lost 5 bases and J 7 bases, leaving 12 bases between the germline ends. Germline V lookup: CDR1 DFQATT, CDR2 SNEGSKA (reference sequence). The CDR3 has 12 residues.

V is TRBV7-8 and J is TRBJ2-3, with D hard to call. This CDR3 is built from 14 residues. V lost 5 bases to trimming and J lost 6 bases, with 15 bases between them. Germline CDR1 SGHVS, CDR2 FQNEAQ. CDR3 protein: CASSPTMTSDTQYF. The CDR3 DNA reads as TGTGCCAGCAGCCCTACTATGACGAGTGATACGCAGTATTTT.

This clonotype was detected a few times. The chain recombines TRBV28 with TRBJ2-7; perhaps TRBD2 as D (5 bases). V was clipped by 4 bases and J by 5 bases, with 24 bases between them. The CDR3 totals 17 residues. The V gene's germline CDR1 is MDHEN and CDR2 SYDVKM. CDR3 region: CASSSPRSRGWLNEQYF. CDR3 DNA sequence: TGTGCCAGCAGTTCCCCAAGGTCTCGCGGGTGGTTAAACGAGCAGTACTTC.

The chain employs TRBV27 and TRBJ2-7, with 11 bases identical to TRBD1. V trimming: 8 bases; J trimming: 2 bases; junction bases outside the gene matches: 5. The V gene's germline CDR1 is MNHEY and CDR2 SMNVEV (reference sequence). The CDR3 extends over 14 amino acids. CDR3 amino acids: CASGSGQGAYEQYF. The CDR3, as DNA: TGTGCCAGCGGCTCGGGACAGGGGGCCTACGAGCAGTACTTC.

The CDR3 bases are TGTGCCAGCAGCGGGACAGGGCCGAACACTGAAGCTTTCTTT. It yields the protein CASSGTGPNTEAFF. The V and J genes are TRBV7-8 and TRBJ1-1, with TRBD1 matching over 9 bases. CDR1 and CDR2 from the germline V gene are SGHVS and FQNEAQ. The CDR3 extends over 14 amino acids. The V segment lost 5 bases and the J segment 1 base; nucleotides outside the gene matches: 2.

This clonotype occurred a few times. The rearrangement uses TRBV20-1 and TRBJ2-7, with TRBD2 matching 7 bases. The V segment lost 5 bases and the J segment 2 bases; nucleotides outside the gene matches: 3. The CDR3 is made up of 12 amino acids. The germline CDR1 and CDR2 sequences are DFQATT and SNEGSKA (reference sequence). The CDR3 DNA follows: TGCAGTGCTGCCGGACTAGCCTACGAGCAGTACTTC. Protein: CSAAGLAYEQYF.

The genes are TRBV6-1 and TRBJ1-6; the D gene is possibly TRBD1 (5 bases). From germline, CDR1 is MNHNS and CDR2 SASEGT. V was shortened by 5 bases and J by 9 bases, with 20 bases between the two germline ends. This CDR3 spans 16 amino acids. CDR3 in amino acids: CASSLGGIGSGSPLHF. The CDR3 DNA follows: TGTGCCAGCAGTCTTGGGGGGATAGGGAGCGGTTCACCCCTCCACTTT.

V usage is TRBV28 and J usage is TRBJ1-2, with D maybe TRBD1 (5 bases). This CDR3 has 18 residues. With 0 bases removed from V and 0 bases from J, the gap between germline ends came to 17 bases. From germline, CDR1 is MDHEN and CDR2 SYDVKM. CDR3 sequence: CASSLWEGLGGTNYGYTF. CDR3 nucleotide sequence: TGTGCCAGCAGTTTATGGGAGGGTTTGGGGGGAACTAACTATGGCTACACCTTC.

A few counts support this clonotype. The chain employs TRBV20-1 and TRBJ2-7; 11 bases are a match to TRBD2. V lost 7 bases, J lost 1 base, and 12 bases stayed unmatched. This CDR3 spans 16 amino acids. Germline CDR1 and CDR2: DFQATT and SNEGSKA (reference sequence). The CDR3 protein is CSGRELAGVKSYEQYF. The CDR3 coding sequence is TGCAGTGGAAGGGAACTAGCGGGAGTCAAATCCTACGAGCAGTACTTC.

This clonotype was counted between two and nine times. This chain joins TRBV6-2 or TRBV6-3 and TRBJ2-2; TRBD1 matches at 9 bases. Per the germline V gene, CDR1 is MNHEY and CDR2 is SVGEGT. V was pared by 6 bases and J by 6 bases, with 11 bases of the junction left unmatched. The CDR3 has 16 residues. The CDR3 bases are TGTGCCAGCAGGAGATCGGGACAGGGTGGTTCCGGGGAGCTGTTTTTT. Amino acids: CASRRSGQGGSGELFF.

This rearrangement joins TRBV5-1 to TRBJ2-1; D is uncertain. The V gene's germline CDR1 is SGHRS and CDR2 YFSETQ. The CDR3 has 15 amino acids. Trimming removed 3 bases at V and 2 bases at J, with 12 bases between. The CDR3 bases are TGCGCCAGCAGCTCATGGAGTGGGACCTACAATGAGCAGTTCTTC. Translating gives CASSSWSGTYNEQFF.

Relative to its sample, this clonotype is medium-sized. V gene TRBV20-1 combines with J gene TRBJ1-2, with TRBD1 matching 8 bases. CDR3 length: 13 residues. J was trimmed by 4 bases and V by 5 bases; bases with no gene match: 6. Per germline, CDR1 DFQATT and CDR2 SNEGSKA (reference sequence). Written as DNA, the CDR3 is TGCAGTGCTCGCAGGGGGCTTGTCTATGGCTACACCTTC. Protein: CSARRGLVYGYTF.

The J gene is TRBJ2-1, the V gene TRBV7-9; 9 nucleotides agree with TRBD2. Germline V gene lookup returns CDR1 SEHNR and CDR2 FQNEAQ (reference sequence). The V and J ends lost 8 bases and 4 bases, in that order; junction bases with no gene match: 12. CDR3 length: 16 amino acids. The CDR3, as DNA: TGTGCCAGCTTCCAAGGCGGGGGGGCGGGATACAATGAGCAGTTCTTC. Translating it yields CASFQGGGAGYNEQFF.

The CDR3 loop is CSAPYGNTIYF. DNA for the CDR3: TGCAGTGCTCCTTATGGAAACACCATATATTTT. This rearrangement joins TRBV20-1 to TRBJ1-3; D unclear. V lost 5 bases and J 3 bases, leaving 5 bases between the germline ends. The CDR3 length is 11 residues. Germline V gene sequence: CDR1 DFQATT, CDR2 SNEGSKA (reference sequence).

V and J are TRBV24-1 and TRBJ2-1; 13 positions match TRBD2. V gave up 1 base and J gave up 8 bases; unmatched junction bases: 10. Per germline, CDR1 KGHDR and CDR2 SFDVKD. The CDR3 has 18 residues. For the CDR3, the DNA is TGTGCCACCAGTGATTTCACCGGGACTAGCGGGAATTTCGATGAGCAGTTCTTC. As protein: CATSDFTGTSGNFDEQFF.

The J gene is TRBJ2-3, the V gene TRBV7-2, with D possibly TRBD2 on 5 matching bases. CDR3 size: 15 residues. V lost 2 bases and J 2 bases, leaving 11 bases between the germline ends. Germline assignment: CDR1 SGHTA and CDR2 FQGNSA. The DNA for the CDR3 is TGTGCCAGCAGCTTACGGCGAGGGCCCACAGATACGCAGTATTTT. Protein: CASSLRRGPTDTQYF.

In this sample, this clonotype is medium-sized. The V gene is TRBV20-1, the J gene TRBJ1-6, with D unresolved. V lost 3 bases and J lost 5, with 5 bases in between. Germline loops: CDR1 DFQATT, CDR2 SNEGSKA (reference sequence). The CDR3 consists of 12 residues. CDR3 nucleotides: TGCAGTGCTAGCCCGGATAATTCACCCCTCCACTTT. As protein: CSASPDNSPLHF.